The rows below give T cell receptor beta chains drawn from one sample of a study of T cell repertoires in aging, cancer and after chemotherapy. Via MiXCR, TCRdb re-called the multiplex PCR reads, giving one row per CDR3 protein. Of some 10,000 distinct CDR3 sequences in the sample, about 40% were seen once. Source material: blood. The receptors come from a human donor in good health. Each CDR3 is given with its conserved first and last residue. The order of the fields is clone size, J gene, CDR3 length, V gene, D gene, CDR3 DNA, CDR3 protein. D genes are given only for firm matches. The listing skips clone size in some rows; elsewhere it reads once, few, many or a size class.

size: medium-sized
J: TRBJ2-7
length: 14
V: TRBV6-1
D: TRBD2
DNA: TGTGCCAGCAGTGAAGTATACGGGAGGTACGAGCAGTACTTC
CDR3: CASSEVYGRYEQYF

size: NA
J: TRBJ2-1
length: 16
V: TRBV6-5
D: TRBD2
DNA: TGTGCCAGCAGTTACCCGAGCGGGGGGGCCGTCAATGAGCAGTTCTTC
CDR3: CASSYPSGGAVNEQFF

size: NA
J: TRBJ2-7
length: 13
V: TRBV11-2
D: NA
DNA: TGTGCCAGCAGCTTAGAACAACATGGAGAGCAGTACTTC
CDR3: CASSLEQHGEQYF

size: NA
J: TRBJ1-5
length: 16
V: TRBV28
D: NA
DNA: TGTGCCAGCAGCTCCGGGACACATGGATTGAATCAGCCCCAGCATTTT
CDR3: CASSSGTHGLNQPQHF

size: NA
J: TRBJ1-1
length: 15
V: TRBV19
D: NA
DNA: TGTGCCAGTAGTATACGAGGTGCGCCGAACACTGAAGCTTTCTTT
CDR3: CASSIRGAPNTEAFF

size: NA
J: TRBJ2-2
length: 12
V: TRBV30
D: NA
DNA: TGTGCCTGGAAACAGGACACCGGGGAGCTGTTTTTT
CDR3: CAWKQDTGELFF

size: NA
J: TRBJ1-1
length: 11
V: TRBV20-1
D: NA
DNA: TGCAGTGCGCTATGGAGGACTGAAGCTTTCTTT
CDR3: CSALWRTEAFF

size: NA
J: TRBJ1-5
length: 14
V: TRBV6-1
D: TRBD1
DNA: TGTGCCAGCAGCCGACAGGGAAGGAATCAGCCCCAGCATTTT
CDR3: CASSRQGRNQPQHF

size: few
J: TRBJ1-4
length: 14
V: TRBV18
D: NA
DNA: TGTGCCAGCTCACCACCACAGCCTGAGAAAAAACTGTTTTTT
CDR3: CASSPPQPEKKLFF

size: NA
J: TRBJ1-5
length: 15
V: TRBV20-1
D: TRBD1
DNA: TGCAGTGCTAGAGCTCCGACAGGGGGCAATCAGCCCCAGCATTTT
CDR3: CSARAPTGGNQPQHF

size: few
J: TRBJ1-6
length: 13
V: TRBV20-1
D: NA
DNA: TGCAGTGCTAGGCAGGGGACGTGGTCACCCCTCCACTTT
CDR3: CSARQGTWSPLHF

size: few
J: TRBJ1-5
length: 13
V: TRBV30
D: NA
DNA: TGTGCCTGGGCGGGGAACCCGGGTCAGCCCCAGCATTTT
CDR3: CAWAGNPGQPQHF

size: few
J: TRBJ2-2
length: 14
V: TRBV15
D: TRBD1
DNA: TGTGCCACCAGCCGGGACAGTCGTACCGGGGAGCTGTTTTTT
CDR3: CATSRDSRTGELFF

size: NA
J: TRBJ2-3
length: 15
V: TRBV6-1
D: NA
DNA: TGTGCCAGCAGTCTTCTGGGTTTTTACACAGATACGCAGTATTTT
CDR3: CASSLLGFYTDTQYF

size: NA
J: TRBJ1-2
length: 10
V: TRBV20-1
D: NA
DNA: TGCAATGCTAGGGTCTATGGCTACACCTTC
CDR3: CNARVYGYTF

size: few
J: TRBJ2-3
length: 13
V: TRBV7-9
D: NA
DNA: TGTGCCAGCAGCTTAGACTGGGAGGATACGCAGTATTTT
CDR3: CASSLDWEDTQYF

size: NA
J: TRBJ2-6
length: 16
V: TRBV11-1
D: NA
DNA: TGTGCCAGCAGCTGGGAAACCAGCTCTGGGGCCAACGTCCTGACTTTC
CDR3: CASSWETSSGANVLTF